The 9 T cell receptor beta chains below were found in one sample sequenced in a study of neurological immune-mediated disorders. TCRdb re-called the 5' RACE reads through MiXCR, storing one row per CDR3 protein. The sample gives approximately 59,000 distinct CDR3 sequences, approximately 5.3% of which show up once; roughly 6% is in the top ten. Material: PBMCs. These TCRs come from a human donor with multiple sclerosis. The donor label of this sample is uncertain.

This clonotype showed up many times. The V gene is TRBV20-1, the J gene TRBJ2-7, with D tentatively TRBD1 (5 bases). The CDR3 runs to 14 residues. CDR1 and CDR2 from the germline V gene are DFQATT and SNEGSKA (reference sequence). The ends were cut back, 5 bases at V and 3 bases at J, with 17 bases in the middle. CDR3 nucleotides: TGCAGTGCTCTAAATACCGACAGAGACTACGAGCAGTACTTC. This gives the protein CSALNTDRDYEQYF.

There are many counts of this clonotype. This chain joins TRBV9 and TRBJ1-2; a possible D gene is TRBD1 (5 bases). Germline CDR1 SGDLS, CDR2 YYNGEE. Trimming removed 2 bases from V and 4 bases from J, with 12 bases in between. The CDR3 has 14 residues. The CDR3 sequence: CASSVEGAIYGYTF. CDR3 sequence (DNA): TGTGCCAGCAGCGTGGAAGGGGCAATCTATGGCTACACCTTC. The variable domain in full, completed from reference TRBV9 and TRBJ1-2, reads DSGVTQTPKHLITATGQRVTLRCSPRSGDLSVYWYQQSLDQGLQFLIQYYNGEERAKGNILERFSAQQFPDLHSELNLSSLELGDSALYFCASSVEGAIYGYTFGSGTRLTVV.

This clonotype was counted ten times or more. The chain recombines TRBV20-1 with TRBJ2-7, with TRBD2 identical over 9 bases. J was trimmed by 1 base and V by 0 bases; bases with no gene match: 7. CDR1 DFQATT and CDR2 SNEGSKA come from the germline V gene (reference sequence). The CDR3 consists of 16 residues. The CDR3, as DNA: TGCAGTGCTAGAGAAAGGCCCAGCGGGGGGTCCTACGAGCAGTACTTC. Its translation: CSARERPSGGSYEQYF.

This clonotype appeared a single time. The rearrangement joins TRBV20-1 to TRBJ2-3, with 12 bases lining up with TRBD2. The CDR3 has 12 residues. CDR1 DFQATT and CDR2 SNEGSKA come from the germline V gene (reference sequence). CDR3 sequence: CSPTSGGDTQYF. Written as DNA, the CDR3 is TGCAGCCCGACTAGCGGGGGAGATACGCAGTATTTT.

This clonotype came up many times. The chain is built from TRBV2 and TRBJ1-1; no clear D gene. With 6 bases removed from V and 10 bases from J, the gap between germline ends came to 15 bases. In germline, CDR1 is SNHLY, CDR2 FYNNEI. This CDR3 is 12 amino acids long. CDR3 DNA: TGTGCCAGCAGCCCAGTGAGGGTTGGAGCTTTCTTT. This translates into CASSPVRVGAFF.

At least ten counts were recorded for this clonotype. V is TRBV20-1 and J is TRBJ1-2, with TRBD1 matching 8 bases. CDR1 and CDR2 (germline): DFQATT, SNEGSKA (reference sequence). The CDR3 loop spans 14 amino acids. J lost 5 bases, V lost 0 bases, and 5 bases had no gene match. In DNA form, the CDR3 reads TGCAGTGCTAGAGACAAGGGACAGGAGTATGGCTACACCTTC. It encodes CSARDKGQEYGYTF.

This clonotype was counted at least ten times. V and J are TRBV5-1 and TRBJ1-1; D call uncertain. The CDR3 is 15 amino acids. The germline V and J ends were trimmed by 4 bases and 2 bases, with 15 bases remaining between them. Germline values: CDR1 SGHRS, CDR2 YFSETQ. CDR3: CASSPHQLSNTEAFF. CDR3 bases: TGCGCCAGCAGCCCCCACCAACTGAGTAACACTGAAGCTTTCTTT.

This clonotype is classed as medium-sized. This chain uses TRBV29-1 with TRBJ1-2, with 8 bases aligning to TRBD1. This CDR3 region has 12 residues. Unmatched junction bases numbered 3, after V lost 7 bases and J lost 2 bases. Per the germline V gene, CDR1 is SQVTM and CDR2 is ANQGSEA. The CDR3 sequence is CSARTGNYGYTF. The CDR3 DNA reads TGCAGCGCCAGGACAGGGAACTATGGCTACACCTTC.

This clonotype has a count of ten or more. The chain joins TRBV5-1 to TRBJ1-3, with D possibly TRBD1 on 5 matching bases. V gave up 0 bases and J gave up 2 bases, with 9 bases separating them. Germline V gene sequence: CDR1 SGHRS, CDR2 YFSETQ. This CDR3 contains 15 residues. The CDR3 spells CASSLVGGTGNTIYF. The DNA of the CDR3 is TGCGCCAGCAGCTTGGTTGGGGGAACTGGAAACACCATATATTTT. The full variable domain, rest sourced from reference TRBV5-1 and TRBJ1-3, is KAGVTQTPRYLIKTRGQQVTLSCSPISGHRSVSWYQQTPGQGLQFLFEYFSETQRNKGNFPGRFSGRQFSNSRSEMNVSTLELGDSALYLCASSLVGGTGNTIYFGEGSWLTVV.